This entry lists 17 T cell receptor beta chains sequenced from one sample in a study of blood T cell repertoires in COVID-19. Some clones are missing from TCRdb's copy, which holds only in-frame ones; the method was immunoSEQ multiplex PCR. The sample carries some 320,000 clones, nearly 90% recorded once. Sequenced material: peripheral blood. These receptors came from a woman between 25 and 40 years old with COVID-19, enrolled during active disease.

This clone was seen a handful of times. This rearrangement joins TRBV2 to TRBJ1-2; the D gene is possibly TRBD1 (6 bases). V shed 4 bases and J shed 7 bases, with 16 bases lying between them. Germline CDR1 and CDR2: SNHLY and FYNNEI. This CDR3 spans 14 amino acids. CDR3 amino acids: CASSVQGQGRGYTF. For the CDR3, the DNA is TGTGCCAGCAGTGTACAGGGCCAGGGGCGTGGCTACACCTTC.

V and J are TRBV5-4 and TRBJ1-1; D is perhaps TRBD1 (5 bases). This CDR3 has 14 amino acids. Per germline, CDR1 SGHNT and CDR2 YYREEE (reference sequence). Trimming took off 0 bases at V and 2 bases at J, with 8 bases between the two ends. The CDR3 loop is CASSLGQTNTEAFF. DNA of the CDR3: TGTGCCAGCAGCTTGGGACAGACAAACACTGAAGCTTTCTTT.

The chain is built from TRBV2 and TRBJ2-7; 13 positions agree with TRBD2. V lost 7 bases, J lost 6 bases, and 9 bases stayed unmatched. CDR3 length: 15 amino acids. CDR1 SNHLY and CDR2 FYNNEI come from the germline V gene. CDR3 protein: CASTMTSGGSLEQYF. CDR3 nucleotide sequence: TGTGCCAGCACTATGACTAGCGGGGGGTCCCTCGAGCAGTACTTC.

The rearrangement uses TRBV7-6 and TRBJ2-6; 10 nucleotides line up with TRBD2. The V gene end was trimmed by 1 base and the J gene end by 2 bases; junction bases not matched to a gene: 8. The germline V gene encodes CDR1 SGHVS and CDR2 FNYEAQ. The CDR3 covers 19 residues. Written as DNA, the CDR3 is TGTGCCAGCAGCTTAGAAGCGGGGGGGCCCTACACTGGGGCCAACGTCCTGACTTTC. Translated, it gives CASSLEAGGPYTGANVLTF. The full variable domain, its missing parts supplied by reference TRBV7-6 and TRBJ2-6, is GAGVSQSPRYKVTKRGQDVALRCDPISGHVSLYWYRQALGQGPEFLTYFNYEAQQDKSGLPNDRFSAERPEGSISTLTIQRTEQRDSAMYRCASSLEAGGPYTGANVLTFGAGSRLTVL.

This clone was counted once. The CDR3 region is CASSVLGGLDGYTF. The CDR3 DNA sequence: TGTGCCAGCAGCGTCTTAGGGGGCCTCGATGGCTACACCTTC. This chain joins TRBV9 and TRBJ1-2, with 7 bases matching TRBD1. Germline assignment: CDR1 SGDLS and CDR2 YYNGEE. The trim removed 2 bases at V and 6 bases at J, leaving 7 bases unmatched. The CDR3 extends over 14 amino acids. Drawing the rest from reference TRBV9 and TRBJ1-2, the complete variable domain is DSGVTQTPKHLITATGQRVTLRCSPRSGDLSVYWYQQSLDQGLQFLIQYYNGEERAKGNILERFSAQQFPDLHSELNLSSLELGDSALYFCASSVLGGLDGYTFGSGTRLTVV.

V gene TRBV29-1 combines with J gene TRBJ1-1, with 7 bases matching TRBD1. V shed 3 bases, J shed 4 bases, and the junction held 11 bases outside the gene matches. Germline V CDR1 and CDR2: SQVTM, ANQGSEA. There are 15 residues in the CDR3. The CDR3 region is CSVDWDRKKITEAFF. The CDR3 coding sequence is TGCAGCGTTGATTGGGACAGAAAGAAAATCACTGAAGCTTTCTTT.

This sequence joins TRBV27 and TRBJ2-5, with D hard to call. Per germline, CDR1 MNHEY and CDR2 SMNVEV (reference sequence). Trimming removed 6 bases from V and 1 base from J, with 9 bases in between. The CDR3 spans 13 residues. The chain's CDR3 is CASSSRLQETQYF. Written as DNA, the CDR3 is TGTGCCAGCAGCTCCCGACTCCAAGAGACCCAGTACTTC.

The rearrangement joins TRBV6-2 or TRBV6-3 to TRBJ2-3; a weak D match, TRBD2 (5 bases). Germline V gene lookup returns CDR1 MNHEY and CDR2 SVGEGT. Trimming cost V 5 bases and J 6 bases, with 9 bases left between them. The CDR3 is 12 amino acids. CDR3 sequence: CASSPKRDTQYF. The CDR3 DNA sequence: TGTGCCAGCAGTCCCAAGCGGGATACGCAGTATTTT.

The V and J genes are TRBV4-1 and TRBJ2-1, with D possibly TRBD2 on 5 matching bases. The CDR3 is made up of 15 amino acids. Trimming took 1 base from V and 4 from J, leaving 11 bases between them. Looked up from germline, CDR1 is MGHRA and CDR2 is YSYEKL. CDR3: CASSQGPGDYNEQFF. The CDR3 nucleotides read TGCGCCAGCAGCCAAGGTCCCGGGGATTACAATGAGCAGTTCTTC.

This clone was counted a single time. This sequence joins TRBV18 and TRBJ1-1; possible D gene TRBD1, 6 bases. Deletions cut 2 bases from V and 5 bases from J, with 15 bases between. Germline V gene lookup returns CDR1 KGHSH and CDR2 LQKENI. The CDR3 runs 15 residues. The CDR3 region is CASSPRLQGETEAFF. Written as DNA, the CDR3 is TGTGCCAGCTCACCAAGATTACAGGGTGAAACTGAAGCTTTCTTT.

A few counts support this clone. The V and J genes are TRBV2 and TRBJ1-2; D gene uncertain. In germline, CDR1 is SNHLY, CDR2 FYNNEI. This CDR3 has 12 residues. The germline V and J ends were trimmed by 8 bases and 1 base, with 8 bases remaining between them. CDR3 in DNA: TGTGCCAGCGAGCGGAATAACTATGGCTACACCTTC. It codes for CASERNNYGYTF.

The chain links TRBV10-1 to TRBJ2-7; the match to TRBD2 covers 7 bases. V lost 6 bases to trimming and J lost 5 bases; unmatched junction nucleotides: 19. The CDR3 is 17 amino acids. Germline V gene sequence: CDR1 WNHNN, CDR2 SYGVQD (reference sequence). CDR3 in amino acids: CASSPLRGGKNNHEQYF. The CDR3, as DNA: TGCGCCAGCAGCCCCCTCCGCGGGGGAAAAAACAACCACGAGCAGTACTTC.

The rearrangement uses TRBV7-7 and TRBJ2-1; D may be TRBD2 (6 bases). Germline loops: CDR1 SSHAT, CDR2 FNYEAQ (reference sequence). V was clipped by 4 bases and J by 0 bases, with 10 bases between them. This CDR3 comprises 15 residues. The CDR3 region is CASSSGASSYNEQFF. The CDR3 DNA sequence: TGTGCCAGCAGCTCGGGAGCGAGCTCCTACAATGAGCAGTTCTTC.

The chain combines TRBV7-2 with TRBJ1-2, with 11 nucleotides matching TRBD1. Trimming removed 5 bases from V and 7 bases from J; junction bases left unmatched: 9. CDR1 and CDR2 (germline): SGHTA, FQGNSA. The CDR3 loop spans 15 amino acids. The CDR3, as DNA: TGTGCCAGCAGCGTAGGACAGGGGGCGCTTTCTGGCTACACCTTC. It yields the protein CASSVGQGALSGYTF.

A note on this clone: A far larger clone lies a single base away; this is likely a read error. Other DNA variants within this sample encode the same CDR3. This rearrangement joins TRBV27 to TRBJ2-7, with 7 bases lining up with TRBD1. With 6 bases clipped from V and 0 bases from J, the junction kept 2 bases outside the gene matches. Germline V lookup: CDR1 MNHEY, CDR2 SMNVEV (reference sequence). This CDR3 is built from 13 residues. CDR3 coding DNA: TGTGCCAGCAGCCGGGACAGCTCCTACGAGCAGTACTTC. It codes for CASSRDSSYEQYF.

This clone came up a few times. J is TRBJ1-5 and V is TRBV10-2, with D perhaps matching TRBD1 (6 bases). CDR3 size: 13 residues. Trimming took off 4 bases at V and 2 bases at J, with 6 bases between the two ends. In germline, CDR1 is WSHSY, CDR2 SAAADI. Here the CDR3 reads CASSAGGNQPQHF. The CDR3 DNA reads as TGCGCCAGCAGTGCAGGGGGCAATCAGCCCCAGCATTTT.

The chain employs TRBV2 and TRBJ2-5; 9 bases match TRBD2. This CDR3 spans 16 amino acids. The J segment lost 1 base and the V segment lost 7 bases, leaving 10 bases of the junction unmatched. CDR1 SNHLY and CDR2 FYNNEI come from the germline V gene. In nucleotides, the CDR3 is TGTGCCAGCACCCCCCGGGTAGCGGGGGCCCAAGAGACCCAGTACTTC. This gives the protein CASTPRVAGAQETQYF. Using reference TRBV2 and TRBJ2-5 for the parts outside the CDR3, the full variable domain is EPEVTQTPSHQVTQMGQEVILRCVPISNHLYFYWYRQILGQKVEFLVSFYNNEISEKSEIFDDQFSVERPDGSNFTLKIRSTKLEDSAMYFCASTPRVAGAQETQYFGPGTRLLVL.